One and the same sample provided the 26 T cell receptor beta chains below, sequenced in a study of control samples from healthy donors and cancer patients. Sequencing used immunoSEQ multiplex PCR; TCRdb keeps in-frame clones, though not all of them. The sample comprises more than 100,000 clones, approximately 90% of which are singletons, and 19% rests with the top ten. The sample was PBMCs. The receptors were gathered from a man aged 55 to 69 with lung cancer.

Only one count was recorded for this clone. V usage is TRBV24-1 and J usage is TRBJ1-4; maybe TRBD1 (6 bases). V lost 4 bases to trimming and J lost 6 bases, with 11 bases between them. Germline CDR1 is KGHDR and CDR2 is SFDVKD. The CDR3 sequence is 14 residues long. CDR3 in amino acids: CATSEGGKDEKLFF. Written as DNA, the CDR3 is TGTGCCACCAGTGAGGGGGGCAAGGATGAAAAACTGTTTTTT.

The chain recombines TRBV5-6 with TRBJ2-3; 11 bases fit TRBD2. V gave up 4 bases and J gave up 6 bases; unmatched junction bases: 7. This CDR3 spans 15 amino acids. Germline V gene data show CDR1 as SGHDT and CDR2 as YYEEEE. The CDR3 reads CASSTSGGPSDTQYF. CDR3 DNA sequence: TGTGCCAGCAGCACTAGCGGGGGTCCTTCGGATACGCAGTATTTT.

The rearrangement uses TRBV6-5 and TRBJ2-3; 7 positions match TRBD2. The CDR3 contains 16 residues. The J segment lost 4 bases and the V segment lost 0 bases, leaving 7 bases of the junction unmatched. The germline V gene encodes CDR1 MNHEY and CDR2 SVGAGI. CDR3 region: CASSYSGGGVSDTQYF. The CDR3 coding sequence is TGTGCCAGCAGTTACTCCGGCGGGGGAGTTTCAGATACGCAGTATTTT.

The rearrangement joins TRBV13 to TRBJ1-3, with D hard to call. Looked up from germline, CDR1 is PRHDT and CDR2 is FYEKMQ (reference sequence). There are 15 residues in the CDR3. V lost 4 bases and J 0 bases, leaving 10 bases between the germline ends. The CDR3 region is CASSYWSSSGNTIYF. The DNA for the CDR3 is TGTGCCAGCAGCTACTGGTCGAGCTCTGGAAACACCATATATTTT.

The chain combines TRBV12-3 or TRBV12-4 with TRBJ2-3; unclear D gene. This CDR3 comprises 12 residues. The V end lost 2 bases, the J end lost 5 bases, and 5 bases lay between the germline ends. The CDR3 sequence is CASSLMIDTQYF. The CDR3 bases are TGTGCCAGCAGTTTAATGATAGATACGCAGTATTTT.

The count of this clone is one. V gene TRBV18 combines with J gene TRBJ2-5; D is unresolved. V lost 3 bases to trimming and J lost 2 bases, with 13 bases between them. The CDR3 loop spans 15 amino acids. Germline assignment: CDR1 KGHSH and CDR2 LQKENI. The CDR3 region has the DNA TGTGCCAGCTCACCGGCCCTTGACCGACAAGAGACCCAGTACTTC. Its protein product is CASSPALDRQETQYF. The whole variable domain, remainder taken from reference TRBV18 and TRBJ2-5, is NAGVMQNPRHLVRRRGQEARLRCSPMKGHSHVYWYRQLPEEGLKFMVYLQKENIIDESGMPKERFSAEFPKEGPSILRIQQVVRGDSAAYFCASSPALDRQETQYFGPGTRLLVL.

V usage is TRBV5-6 and J usage is TRBJ2-7; 9 bases are a match to TRBD1. Germline CDR1 is SGHDT and CDR2 is YYEEEE. The CDR3 consists of 17 residues. With V trimmed by 3 bases and J by 7 bases, 17 bases remained unmatched. The CDR3 reads CASSSTHRGLTELEQYF. The CDR3 coding sequence is TGTGCCAGCAGCTCGACTCACAGGGGGCTCACTGAACTTGAGCAGTACTTC.

The gene calls are TRBV4-1 and TRBJ2-4, with D possibly being TRBD2 (5 bases). The germline V gene encodes CDR1 MGHRA and CDR2 YSYEKL. The CDR3 spans 16 residues. The V end was cut by 1 base, the J end by 8 bases, with 18 bases between. CDR3 nucleotides: TGCGCCAGCAGCCAAGGTATCCAATCAGAGAGGGACATTCAGTACTTC. It encodes CASSQGIQSERDIQYF.

The genes are TRBV9 and TRBJ1-6; TRBD1 agrees at 7 bases. The CDR3 is 15 amino acids. Germline V CDR1 and CDR2: SGDLS, YYNGEE. Unmatched junction bases numbered 6, after V lost 3 bases and J lost 6 bases. The CDR3 protein is CASSARWDSNSPLHF. CDR3 nucleotide sequence: TGTGCCAGCAGCGCCCGTTGGGACAGTAATTCACCCCTCCACTTT.

This clone was counted a single time. V and J are TRBV24-1 and TRBJ2-5, with D tentatively TRBD2 (6 bases). The CDR3 has 14 residues. V lost 7 bases, J lost 5 bases, and 16 bases lay in between. CDR1 KGHDR and CDR2 SFDVKD come from the germline V gene. The CDR3 reads CATSRAGAGETQYF. The CDR3 DNA is TGTGCCACCAGCCGAGCGGGCGCTGGGGAGACCCAGTACTTC.

The chain joins TRBV3-1 (or the pseudogene TRBV3-2) to TRBJ2-5; 12 bases line up with TRBD1. V gave up 4 bases and J gave up 4 bases; unmatched junction bases: 4. Germline lookup yields CDR1 LGHDT and CDR2 YNNKEL (reference sequence). This CDR3 is built from 15 residues. The CDR3 region is CASSRGQGAVETQYF. The CDR3 DNA is TGTGCCAGCAGCCGGGGACAGGGGGCAGTAGAGACCCAGTACTTC.

This chain joins TRBV7-9 and TRBJ2-7; TRBD1 or TRBD2 may be the D gene (5 bases each). The V and J ends lost 8 bases and 1 base respectively, with 9 bases between them. Germline V gene data show CDR1 as SEHNR and CDR2 as FQNEAQ (reference sequence). The CDR3 loop spans 12 amino acids. CDR3 bases: TGTGCCAGCGCAGGGAGTTCCTACGAGCAGTACTTC. Translating it yields CASAGSSYEQYF.

The chain carries TRBV6-4 and TRBJ2-3; 7 bases match TRBD1. The germline V gene encodes CDR1 MRHNA and CDR2 SNTAGT. This CDR3 is built from 14 residues. Unmatched junction bases numbered 5, after V lost 6 bases and J lost 2 bases. The CDR3 is CASSRDSPTDTQYF. The CDR3 DNA reads as TGTGCCAGCAGCCGGGACAGCCCCACAGATACGCAGTATTTT.

The chain links TRBV5-1 to TRBJ1-6; D is unclear. Deletions cut 0 bases from V and 8 bases from J, with 12 bases between. Germline V gene sequence: CDR1 SGHRS, CDR2 YFSETQ. This CDR3 contains 15 residues. The CDR3 spells CASSLELIGYSPLHF. The DNA for the CDR3 is TGCGCCAGCAGCTTGGAGCTGATAGGGTATTCACCCCTCCACTTT. The variable domain in full, with the rest retrieved from reference TRBV5-1 and TRBJ1-6, is KAGVTQTPRYLIKTRGQQVTLSCSPISGHRSVSWYQQTPGQGLQFLFEYFSETQRNKGNFPGRFSGRQFSNSRSEMNVSTLELGDSALYLCASSLELIGYSPLHFGNGTRLTVT.

This CDR3 reads CASSLASGGGYGYTF. Here the CDR3 DNA reads TGTGCCAGCAGCTTGGCGTCAGGGGGGGGCTATGGCTACACCTTC. This chain uses TRBV5-6 with TRBJ1-2, with 7 bases aligning to TRBD1. Trimming took 0 bases from V and 4 from J; bases not matched to a gene: 6. The CDR3 sequence is 15 residues long. The germline CDR1 and CDR2 sequences are SGHDT and YYEEEE.

The rearrangement links TRBV19 to TRBJ1-2, with D uncertain. CDR1 and CDR2 from the germline V gene are LNHDA and SQIVND (reference sequence). V lost 3 bases and J 8 bases, leaving 7 bases between the germline ends. This CDR3 contains 11 residues. The CDR3 DNA is TGTGCCAGTAGTATTTTTTCCGGCTACACCTTC. Residues: CASSIFSGYTF.

The V call is TRBV6-5, the J call TRBJ1-1; 7 bases agree with TRBD1. There are 14 residues in the CDR3. Germline loops: CDR1 MNHEY, CDR2 SVGAGI. The V gene end was trimmed by 3 bases and the J gene end by 1 base; junction bases not matched to a gene: 2. The CDR3 DNA reads as TGTGCCAGCAGTTATTACAGGGGGAACACTGAAGCTTTCTTT. Residues: CASSYYRGNTEAFF.

The genes are TRBV4-2 and TRBJ2-1; 12 bases are a match to TRBD1. Per the germline V gene, CDR1 is LGHNA and CDR2 is YNFKEQ. The CDR3 totals 16 residues. V was pared by 1 base and J by 6 bases, with 4 bases of the junction left unmatched. CDR3 amino acids: CASSQVGQGAGNEQFF. In DNA form, the CDR3 reads TGTGCCAGCAGCCAAGTGGGACAGGGGGCCGGCAATGAGCAGTTCTTC.

V is TRBV30 and J is TRBJ2-2; 8 nucleotides align to TRBD1. Germline CDR1 GTSNPN, CDR2 SVGIG (reference sequence). V was pared by 5 bases and J by 2 bases, with 7 bases of the junction left unmatched. The CDR3 runs 15 residues. Written as DNA, the CDR3 is TGTGCCTGGTCTAGGACAGGGAGAAACACCGGGGAGCTGTTTTTT. Residues: CAWSRTGRNTGELFF.

This clone has only a few counts. The chain combines TRBV24-1 with TRBJ1-2; no firm D call. Between the trimmed V and J ends, which lost 7 bases and 6 bases, there was a span of 11 bases. This CDR3 contains 12 residues. CDR1 is KGHDR and CDR2 is SFDVKD in the germline V gene. The CDR3 spells CATSKSQNGYTF. The CDR3 DNA reads TGTGCCACCAGCAAATCACAGAATGGCTACACCTTC.

The CDR3 loop is CASSGAGELFF. The CDR3 DNA reads as TGTGCCAGCAGCGGGGCCGGGGAGCTGTTTTTT. The chain joins TRBV9 to TRBJ2-2; D ambiguous. CDR1 and CDR2 (germline): SGDLS, YYNGEE. V shed 3 bases and J shed 6 bases, with 3 bases lying between them. This CDR3 contains 11 residues.

The V gene is TRBV5-1, the J gene TRBJ1-1, with unresolved D. CDR3 length equals 14 residues. Germline values: CDR1 SGHRS, CDR2 YFSETQ. The V end was cut by 0 bases, the J end by 11 bases, with 17 bases between. The CDR3 DNA is TGCGCCAGCAGCTTGGGAGTCATAGATGTGAACGCTTTCTTT. Its translation: CASSLGVIDVNAFF.

Remarks on this clone: Distinct nucleotide sequences in the sample also encode this CDR3. The V gene is TRBV6-5, the J gene TRBJ2-5, with 8 bases that match TRBD1. Germline CDR1 is MNHEY and CDR2 is SVGAGI. The V gene end was trimmed by 6 bases and the J gene end by 2 bases; junction bases not matched to a gene: 2. The CDR3 has 13 amino acids. CDR3 bases: TGTGCCAGCAGCAGGGGGCGTCAAGAGACCCAGTACTTC. This codes for CASSRGRQETQYF.

The rearrangement uses TRBV9 and TRBJ2-1; D may be TRBD1 (6 bases). V shed 0 bases and J shed 9 bases, with 16 bases lying between them. The CDR3 loop spans 15 amino acids. CDR1 and CDR2 (germline): SGDLS, YYNGEE. In nucleotides, the CDR3 is TGTGCCAGCAGCGTAGAAGGGGGAATGCGCGGTGAGCAGTTCTTC. Amino acid sequence: CASSVEGGMRGEQFF.

CDR3 region: CASGLVADGAGPYSNIQYF. In DNA, the CDR3 is TGTGCTAGTGGTTTGGTAGCTGATGGAGCAGGCCCCTATTCGAACATTCAGTACTTC. The chain is built from TRBV12-5 and TRBJ2-4; D is uncertain. Germline CDR1 reads LGHNT; CDR2 reads FRNRAP. V lost 0 bases to trimming and J lost 7 bases, with 25 bases between them. The CDR3 is 19 amino acids.

V usage is TRBV6-5 and J usage is TRBJ2-7; unclear D gene. Germline assignment: CDR1 MNHEY and CDR2 SVGAGI. CDR3 length equals 13 residues. V shed 10 bases and J shed 2 bases, with 15 bases lying between them. CDR3 sequence: CAILWMKTYEQYV. The CDR3 nucleotides are TGTGCCATCCTCTGGATGAAGACCTACGAGCAGTACGTC.